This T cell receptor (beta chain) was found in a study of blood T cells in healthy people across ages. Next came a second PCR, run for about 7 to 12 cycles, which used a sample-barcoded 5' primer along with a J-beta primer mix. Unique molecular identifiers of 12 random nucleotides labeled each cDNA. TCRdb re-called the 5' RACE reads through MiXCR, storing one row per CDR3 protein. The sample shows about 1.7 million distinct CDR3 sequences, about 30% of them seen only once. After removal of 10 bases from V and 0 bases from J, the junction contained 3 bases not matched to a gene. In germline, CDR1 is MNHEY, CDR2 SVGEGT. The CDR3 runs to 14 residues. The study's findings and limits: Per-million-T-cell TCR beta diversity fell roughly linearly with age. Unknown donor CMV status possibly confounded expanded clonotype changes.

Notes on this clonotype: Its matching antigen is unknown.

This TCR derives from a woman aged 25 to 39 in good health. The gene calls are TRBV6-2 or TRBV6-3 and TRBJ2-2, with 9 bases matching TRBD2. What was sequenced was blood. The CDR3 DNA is TGTGCCACCAGACTAGCGGCGAACACCGGGGAGCTGTTTTTT. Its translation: CATRLAANTGELFF.